In this sample, the clone carrying this T cell receptor (beta chain) turned up once. The target antigen is unknown. These data come from a study of T cell clonotyping in hematopoietic cell transplantation. At the level of the study: Cytoreduction preceded collection of pretransplant recipient samples. Study-wide results and caveats: Graft donor and pretransplant recipient Inverse Simpson Index values predicted broader posttransplant TCR diversity.

Repertoires were generated with immunoSEQ multiplex PCR, while TCRdb's copy carries only in-frame clones and drops some. Here the sample spans 25,000 or so clones, 70% to 75% being singletons. Documented time point: recipient sample about 28 days before transplant, after cytoreduction. Blood collection times were about day -28 and days 30, 100, 180 posttransplant. The CDR3 spans 12 residues. Looked up from germline, CDR1 is SNHLY and CDR2 is FYNNEI. The V end was cut by 6 bases, the J end by 5 bases, with 8 bases between. The source of this sequence is a man in his forties or fifties with myelodysplastic syndrome. Some clones in this sample may be carry-over from other donors' samples. Here the sequenced sample was peripheral blood mononuclear cells, taken before stem cell transplant. V gene TRBV2 combines with J gene TRBJ2-1; D remains unclear. The chain's CDR3 is CASSPFNNEQFF. Written as DNA, the CDR3 is TGTGCCAGCAGCCCATTCAACAATGAGCAGTTCTTC.